The 30 T cell receptor beta chains presented below share a single source sample, sequenced in a study of chemoradiotherapy in HPV16-positive cancers (dated by TCRdb to about 2022). The library was prepared using the immunoSEQ multiplex PCR assay. Sourced from immuneACCESS, this table was stored by TCRdb with only in-frame sequences that have V and J called. A share of the clones is absent; for the studies checked, an unresolved V gene accounts for under half, and the remainder has no known explanation. Present in this sample are 20,000 or so clones, about 80% of which were seen just once. Clones ranked in the top ten supply roughly 3.7% of the sample. Sequencing was performed on blood, taken from a patient who underwent chemoradiotherapy. The receptors derive from a human donor with HPV-associated anogenital cancer.

J is TRBJ2-7 and V is TRBV6-1; unclear D gene. Per the germline V gene, CDR1 is MNHNS and CDR2 is SASEGT. V dropped 1 base and J dropped 4 bases, with 11 bases sitting between them. This CDR3 is 14 amino acids long. CDR3 sequence (DNA): TGTGCCAGCAGTGAAGGGTCCGGAATTTACGAGCAGTACTTC. It is translated as CASSEGSGIYEQYF.

The chain recombines TRBV4-3 with TRBJ1-6; D not certain. CDR3 length: 14 residues. Germline CDR1 is LGHNA and CDR2 is YSLEER. Trimming removed 3 bases at V and 11 bases at J, with 14 bases between. CDR3 coding DNA: TGCGCCAGCAGCCAGATAGGGCCGGCCCCACCCCTCCACTTT. Its translation is CASSQIGPAPPLHF.

This chain uses TRBV2 with TRBJ2-7; D is unresolved. Trimming left V 2 bases short and J 4 bases short, with 3 bases between. Germline values: CDR1 SNHLY, CDR2 FYNNEI. The CDR3 is made up of 11 amino acids. The CDR3 DNA reads TGTGCCAGCAGTGAACCTTACGAGCAGTACTTC. Its translation: CASSEPYEQYF. The full variable domain, completed using reference TRBV2 and TRBJ2-7, is EPEVTQTPSHQVTQMGQEVILRCVPISNHLYFYWYRQILGQKVEFLVSFYNNEISEKSEIFDDQFSVERPDGSNFTLKIRSTKLEDSAMYFCASSEPYEQYFGPGTRLTVT.

Note on this clone: An end of the junction does not agree with germline; a read error may underlie this. The chain couples TRBV28 to TRBJ1-2; a possible D gene is TRBD1 (5 bases). The germline V gene has CDR1 MDHEN and CDR2 SYDVKM. This CDR3 contains 12 residues. The CDR3 coding sequence is TGTGCCAGCAGTTTGGGGCGGATACTGGGGGCCTTC. Protein: CASSLGRILGAF.

The V gene is TRBV7-9, the J gene TRBJ2-1; D is possibly TRBD1 (6 bases). Germline CDR1 reads SEHNR; CDR2 reads FQNEAQ (reference sequence). The CDR3 runs to 15 residues. Trimming left V 4 bases short and J 7 bases short, with 17 bases between. The CDR3 spells CASSWDRTGSNEQFF. The CDR3 coding sequence is TGTGCCAGCAGCTGGGACCGCACAGGGTCGAATGAGCAGTTCTTC.

The chain links TRBV25-1 to TRBJ1-1, with D unresolved. Germline loops: CDR1 MGHDK, CDR2 SYGVNS. The length of the CDR3 is 14 residues. V was shortened by 0 bases and J by 4 bases, with 9 bases between the two germline ends. The CDR3 sequence is CASSEYLFGTEAFF. Here the CDR3 DNA reads TGTGCCAGCAGTGAATATCTTTTTGGCACTGAAGCTTTCTTT.

V usage is TRBV5-6 and J usage is TRBJ2-3, with D perhaps matching TRBD2 (5 bases). Per the germline V gene, CDR1 is SGHDT and CDR2 is YYEEEE. This CDR3 is 16 amino acids long. V gave up 5 bases and J gave up 3 bases, with 19 bases separating them. The CDR3 bases are TGTGCCAGCAGTTTGCAGCGGACCCTTCCAACAGATACGCAGTATTTT. This translates into CASSLQRTLPTDTQYF.

The chain combines TRBV7-9 with TRBJ2-3; 10 nucleotides align to TRBD2. The CDR3 runs to 17 residues. Germline V gene sequence: CDR1 SEHNR, CDR2 FQNEAQ (reference sequence). V shed 1 base and J 1 base; nucleotides not matched to a gene: 5. The CDR3 region has the DNA TGTGCCAGCAGCTTAGGGCTAGCGGGGGCCGGCACAGATACGCAGTATTTT. Encoded protein: CASSLGLAGAGTDTQYF.

DNA of the CDR3: TGTGCCAGCAGCCAAGGTGCTGGGGGCTACGAGCAGTACTTC. Protein product: CASSQGAGGYEQYF. The chain couples TRBV4-2 to TRBJ2-7; the D gene could be TRBD1 or TRBD2 (5 bases each). There are 14 residues in the CDR3. V dropped 1 base and J dropped 3 bases, with 10 bases sitting between them. Germline values: CDR1 LGHNA, CDR2 YNFKEQ.

The V call is TRBV9, the J call TRBJ1-2; 7 positions agree with TRBD1. Germline V gene data show CDR1 as SGDLS and CDR2 as YYNGEE. The CDR3 is 15 residues long. V was pared by 0 bases and J by 6 bases, with 8 bases of the junction left unmatched. CDR3 nucleotide sequence: TGTGCCAGCAGCGTAGAAGAGGGGGCCACGGATGGCTACACCTTC. The encoded protein is CASSVEEGATDGYTF.

The chain couples TRBV11-2 to TRBJ1-6, with 7 bases identical to TRBD1. The trim removed 5 bases at V and 14 bases at J, leaving 21 bases unmatched. The CDR3 covers 17 residues. Germline V gene lookup returns CDR1 SGHAT and CDR2 FQNNGV. CDR3 sequence (DNA): TGTGCCAGCAGCAGCCTTAGGGGAACAGGGGCCGGGCCCTCCCTCCACTTT. It yields the protein CASSSLRGTGAGPSLHF.

The rearrangement joins TRBV10-3 to TRBJ2-7; perhaps TRBD2 as D (5 bases). Trimming shortened V by 3 bases and J by 3 bases, and 15 bases separated the two germline ends. This CDR3 is built from 15 residues. Germline CDR1 ENHRY, CDR2 SYGVKD. The CDR3 region has the DNA TGTGCCATCAGTGATTATTCTCGGGAAAACTACGAGCAGTACTTC. Amino acid sequence: CAISDYSRENYEQYF.

The genes are TRBV6-4 and TRBJ1-1; tentatively, D is TRBD1 (5 bases). The V gene's germline CDR1 is MRHNA and CDR2 SNTAGT. V lost 6 bases and J lost 4, with 15 bases in between. This CDR3 spans 14 amino acids. The CDR3 loop is CASRREGQSTEAFF. Here the CDR3 DNA reads TGTGCCAGCAGGAGGGAGGGGCAGAGCACTGAAGCTTTCTTT.

This rearrangement joins TRBV9 to TRBJ1-5; 8 bases match TRBD1. V lost 4 bases, J lost 0 bases, and 12 bases stayed unmatched. Germline CDR1 and CDR2: SGDLS and YYNGEE. The CDR3 has 18 amino acids. CDR3 nucleotide sequence: TGTGCCAGCAGCCCCGGACAGGGAGGGATTTATAGCAATCAGCCCCAGCATTTT. Its protein is CASSPGQGGIYSNQPQHF.

This chain links TRBV9 with TRBJ2-5; D is perhaps TRBD1 or TRBD2 (5 bases each). Germline-derived CDR1 and CDR2 are SGDLS and YYNGEE. V was trimmed by 2 bases and J by 3 bases, leaving 14 bases between them. The CDR3 is 15 amino acids. The chain's CDR3 is CASSVDGTAKETQYF. CDR3 sequence (DNA): TGTGCCAGCAGCGTTGACGGGACGGCTAAAGAGACCCAGTACTTC.

The chain links TRBV2 to TRBJ1-3; perhaps TRBD1 as D (5 bases). Trimming pared 2 bases from V and 0 bases from J, leaving 8 bases between. The CDR3 has 15 residues. Germline assignment: CDR1 SNHLY and CDR2 FYNNEI. CDR3 bases: TGTGCCAGCAGTGAACCAGGGACCTCTGGAAACACCATATATTTT. This gives the protein CASSEPGTSGNTIYF.

This clone occurred once. J is TRBJ2-2 and V is TRBV10-3; D unclear. The CDR3 extends over 14 amino acids. Germline V gene data show CDR1 as ENHRY and CDR2 as SYGVKD. V shed 3 bases and J shed 7 bases, with 12 bases lying between them. The DNA of the CDR3 is TGTGCCATCAGTGACCCAGATGCGGTCGGGGAGCTGTTTTTT. Its protein is CAISDPDAVGELFF.

V and J are TRBV5-1 and TRBJ2-1; 8 nucleotides line up with TRBD2. V lost 0 bases, J lost 3 bases, and 5 bases stayed unmatched. The CDR3 extends over 16 amino acids. Per the germline V gene, CDR1 is SGHRS and CDR2 is YFSETQ. CDR3 sequence: CASSLDLAGGYNEQFF. CDR3 nucleotides: TGCGCCAGCAGCTTGGATCTCGCGGGGGGCTACAATGAGCAGTTCTTC.

This rearrangement joins TRBV27 to TRBJ1-5, with D maybe TRBD1 (5 bases). Trimming left V 2 bases short and J 4 bases short, with 9 bases between. CDR3 length: 14 amino acids. The germline CDR1 and CDR2 sequences are MNHEY and SMNVEV (reference sequence). This CDR3 is CASSLRGANQPQHF. DNA of the CDR3: TGTGCCAGCAGTTTACGTGGGGCAAATCAGCCCCAGCATTTT.

The gene calls are TRBV5-1 and TRBJ2-1; 13 nucleotides agree with TRBD2. Trimming cost V 2 bases and J 8 bases; bases outside gene matches: 13. This CDR3 spans 18 amino acids. Germline values: CDR1 SGHRS, CDR2 YFSETQ. CDR3 nucleotides: TGCGCCAGCAGCTTTGCACTAGCGGGGGGGCTTTTAACCGATGAGCAGTTCTTC. The encoded protein is CASSFALAGGLLTDEQFF.

This clone was observed a few times. The chain joins TRBV19 to TRBJ1-5, with D hard to call. This CDR3 comprises 13 residues. CDR1 and CDR2 from the germline V gene are LNHDA and SQIVND (reference sequence). The germline V and J ends were trimmed by 1 base and 7 bases, with 8 bases remaining between them. CDR3 nucleotide sequence: TGTGCCAGTAGTATAGGGGAGCAACAGCCCCAGCATTTT. Translated: CASSIGEQQPQHF.

The V and J genes are TRBV5-1 and TRBJ2-3; D unresolved. Germline V gene sequence: CDR1 SGHRS, CDR2 YFSETQ. The V end was cut by 1 base, the J end by 0 bases, with 9 bases between. This CDR3 is 15 amino acids long. CDR3 sequence: CASSLMGSSTDTQYF. The CDR3 coding sequence is TGCGCCAGCAGCTTGATGGGTTCTAGCACAGATACGCAGTATTTT.

The chain joins TRBV6-5 to TRBJ1-4; D remains unclear. The CDR3 spans 14 residues. From germline, CDR1 is MNHEY and CDR2 SVGAGI. V lost 7 bases, J lost 8 bases, and 17 bases lay in between. The CDR3: CASTPGMWGEKLFF. For the CDR3, the DNA is TGTGCCAGCACCCCGGGAATGTGGGGAGAAAAACTGTTTTTT.

The chain combines TRBV5-1 with TRBJ1-4; 10 bases match TRBD1. V lost 5 bases and J lost 5; bases outside the gene matches: 6. The CDR3 totals 15 residues. Per germline, CDR1 SGHRS and CDR2 YFSETQ. The CDR3, as DNA: TGCGCCAGCAGACACCGGACAGGGGGGAATGAAAAACTGTTTTTT. Translation: CASRHRTGGNEKLFF.

The chain has TRBV2 and TRBJ1-1; 7 bases fit TRBD1. Per the germline V gene, CDR1 is SNHLY and CDR2 is FYNNEI. Germline trimming cut 4 bases from V and 1 base from J; bases unmatched to any gene: 6. The CDR3 spans 15 residues. This CDR3 is CASSARQGPNTEAFF. Here the CDR3 DNA reads TGTGCCAGCAGTGCACGACAGGGACCGAACACTGAAGCTTTCTTT.

This chain links TRBV18 with TRBJ2-2, with TRBD1 matching 7 bases. The ends lost 2 bases at V and 0 bases at J; junction bases unmatched: 6. Germline V gene lookup returns CDR1 KGHSH and CDR2 LQKENI. The CDR3 loop spans 17 amino acids. CDR3 coding DNA: TGTGCCAGCTCACCATACGACAGGGCCGCGAACACCGGGGAGCTGTTTTTT. Translating it yields CASSPYDRAANTGELFF.

The sample holds one count of this clone. The rearrangement joins TRBV5-1 to TRBJ2-7; TRBD1 aligns across 9 bases. The trim removed 9 bases at V and 5 bases at J, leaving 9 bases unmatched. The germline CDR1 and CDR2 sequences are SGHRS and YFSETQ. There are 13 residues in the CDR3. CDR3 sequence: CATKQGARDEQYF. For the CDR3, the DNA is TGCGCCACCAAACAGGGGGCAAGGGACGAGCAGTACTTC.

The chain carries TRBV19 and TRBJ1-5; TRBD1 might be the D (6 bases). Trimming removed 7 bases from V and 7 bases from J, with 23 bases in between. The CDR3 consists of 16 residues. The germline gives CDR1 LNHDA, CDR2 SQIVND (reference sequence). The CDR3 region has the DNA TGTGCCAGTATAGCTACCAGGGGAGACCTTGGGCAGCCCCAGCATTTT. Protein product: CASIATRGDLGQPQHF.

This rearrangement joins TRBV27 to TRBJ2-7, with unresolved D. Trimming took off 5 bases at V and 3 bases at J, with 23 bases between the two ends. This CDR3 has 17 amino acids. Germline-derived CDR1 and CDR2 are MNHEY and SMNVEV (reference sequence). CDR3 residues: CASSANLEGVALYEQYF. The CDR3 bases are TGTGCCAGCAGTGCCAACCTGGAAGGAGTGGCCCTCTACGAGCAGTACTTC.

The chain employs TRBV5-5 and TRBJ1-1, with TRBD1 as a possible D gene (5 bases). The V and J ends lost 2 bases and 1 base respectively, with 6 bases between them. The CDR3 sequence is 13 residues long. The germline V gene encodes CDR1 SGHKS and CDR2 YYEKEE (reference sequence). The CDR3 spells CASSFQGNTEAFF. CDR3 DNA sequence: TGTGCCAGCAGCTTCCAGGGGAACACTGAAGCTTTCTTT.